The T cell receptor beta chain described here comes from a study of blood T cell repertoires in COVID-19. Sequenced by immunoSEQ multiplex PCR; TCRdb stores in-frame clones only, minus some. The profile shows tens of thousands of clones, over 70% of them singletons. Trimming removed 2 bases from V and 6 bases from J; junction bases left unmatched: 9. Germline CDR1 SGHRS, CDR2 YFSETQ. The CDR3 totals 15 residues. This TCR derives from a human donor in a cohort sampled during active COVID-19. V and J are TRBV5-1 and TRBJ1-2; 8 positions match TRBD1. Sequencing used peripheral blood. DNA of the CDR3: TGCGCCAGCAGCTTATACGGGACAGGCGATGATGGCTACACCTTC. This codes for CASSLYGTGDDGYTF. Supplemented by reference TRBV5-1 and TRBJ1-2, the full variable domain reads KAGVTQTPRYLIKTRGQQVTLSCSPISGHRSVSWYQQTPGQGLQFLFEYFSETQRNKGNFPGRFSGRQFSNSRSEMNVSTLELGDSALYLCASSLYGTGDDGYTFGSGTRLTVV.